This TCR beta chain was recovered during a study of blood T cell repertoires in COVID-19. Study-level information: Spain, Italy and the United States supplied samples that represented acute and convalescent COVID-19. PBMCs, B-cell-depleted T cells, or T cells provided the cDNA or gDNA that made up the material.

With 0 bases removed from V and 6 bases from J, the gap between germline ends came to 13 bases. Germline V lookup: CDR1 SGHRS, CDR2 YFSETQ. The CDR3 sequence is 14 residues long. Original methodology: Reference gene primer amplification gave nucleated cell count estimates. The repertoire was sequenced with immunoSEQ multiplex PCR; TCRdb's copy has only in-frame clones and lacks some. The DNA was the basis for D and trimming; V, J and clone size are from that table. Found here are about 120,000 clones, 79% of them singletons; the top ten hold around a third. The genes are TRBV5-1 and TRBJ2-7; tentatively, D is TRBD2 (5 bases). Sequenced input: peripheral blood. The sequence was obtained from a man aged 40-49 years with active or convalescent COVID-19. The CDR3 region is CASSLGTAPPEQYF. CDR3 DNA sequence: TGCGCCAGCAGCTTGGGGACTGCTCCCCCCGAGCAGTACTTC.